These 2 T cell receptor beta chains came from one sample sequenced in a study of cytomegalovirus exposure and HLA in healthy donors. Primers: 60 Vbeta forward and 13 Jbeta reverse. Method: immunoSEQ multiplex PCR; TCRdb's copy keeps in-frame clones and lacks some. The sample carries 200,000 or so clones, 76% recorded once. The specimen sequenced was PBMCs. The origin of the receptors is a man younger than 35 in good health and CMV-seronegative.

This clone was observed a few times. The CDR3 loop is CASSLWGQGNPGELFF. As DNA, the CDR3 is TGTGCCAGCAGCCTCTGGGGACAGGGTAATCCCGGGGAGCTGTTTTTT. The J gene is TRBJ2-2, the V gene TRBV5-6; 9 nucleotides align to TRBD1. Germline CDR1 SGHDT, CDR2 YYEEEE. This CDR3 has 16 amino acids. V shed 4 bases and J 6 bases; nucleotides not matched to a gene: 10.

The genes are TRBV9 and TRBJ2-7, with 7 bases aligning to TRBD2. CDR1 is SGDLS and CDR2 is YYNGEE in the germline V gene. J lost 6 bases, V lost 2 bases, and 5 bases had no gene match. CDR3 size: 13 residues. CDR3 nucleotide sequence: TGTGCCAGCAGCGTGAGACTAGCAGGCGAGCAGTACTTC. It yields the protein CASSVRLAGEQYF.